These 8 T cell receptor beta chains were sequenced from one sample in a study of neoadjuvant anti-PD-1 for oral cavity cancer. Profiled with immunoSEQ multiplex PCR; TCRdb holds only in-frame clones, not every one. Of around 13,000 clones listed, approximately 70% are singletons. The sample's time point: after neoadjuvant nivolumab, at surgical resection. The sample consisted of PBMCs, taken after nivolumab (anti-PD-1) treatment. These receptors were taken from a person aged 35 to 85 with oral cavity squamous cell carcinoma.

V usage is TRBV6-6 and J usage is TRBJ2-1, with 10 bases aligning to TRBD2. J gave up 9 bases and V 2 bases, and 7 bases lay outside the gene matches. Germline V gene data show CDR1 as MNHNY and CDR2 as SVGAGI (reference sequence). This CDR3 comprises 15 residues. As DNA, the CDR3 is TGTGCCAGCAGTTACGACGCTAGCGGGAGAGGTGAGCAGTTCTTC. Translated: CASSYDASGRGEQFF.

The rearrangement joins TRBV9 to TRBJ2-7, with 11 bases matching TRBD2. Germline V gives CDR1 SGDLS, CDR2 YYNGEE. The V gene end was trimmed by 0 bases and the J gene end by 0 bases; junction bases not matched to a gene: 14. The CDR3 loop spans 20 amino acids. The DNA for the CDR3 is TGTGCCAGCAGCGTAGCTGGGACTAGCGGCGGCCTAGGGCCCTCCTACGAGCAGTACTTC. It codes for CASSVAGTSGGLGPSYEQYF.

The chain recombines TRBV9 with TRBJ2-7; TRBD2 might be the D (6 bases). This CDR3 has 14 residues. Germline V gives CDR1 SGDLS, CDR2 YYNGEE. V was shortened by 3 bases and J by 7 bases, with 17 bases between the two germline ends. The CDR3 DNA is TGTGCCAGCAGCGCGGGACTGGAGGCAGGGGAGCAGTACTTC. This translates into CASSAGLEAGEQYF.

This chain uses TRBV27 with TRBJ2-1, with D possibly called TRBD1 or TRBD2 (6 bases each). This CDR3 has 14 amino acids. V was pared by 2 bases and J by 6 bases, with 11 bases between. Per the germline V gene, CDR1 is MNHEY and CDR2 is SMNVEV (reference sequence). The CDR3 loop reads CASSLGGPSNEQFF. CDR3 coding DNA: TGTGCCAGCAGTTTAGGGGGGCCCAGCAATGAGCAGTTCTTC.

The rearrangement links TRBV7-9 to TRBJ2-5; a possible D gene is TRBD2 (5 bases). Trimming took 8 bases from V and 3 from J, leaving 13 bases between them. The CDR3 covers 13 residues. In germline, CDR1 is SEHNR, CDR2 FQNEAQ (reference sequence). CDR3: CASERGNEETQYF. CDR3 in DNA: TGTGCCAGCGAGCGAGGGAATGAAGAGACCCAGTACTTC.

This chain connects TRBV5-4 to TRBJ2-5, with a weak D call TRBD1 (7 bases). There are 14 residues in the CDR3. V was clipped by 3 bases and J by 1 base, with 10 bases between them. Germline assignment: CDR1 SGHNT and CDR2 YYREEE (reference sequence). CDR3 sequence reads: CASSWGDSQETQYF. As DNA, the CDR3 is TGTGCCAGCAGCTGGGGGGACAGCCAAGAGACCCAGTACTTC.

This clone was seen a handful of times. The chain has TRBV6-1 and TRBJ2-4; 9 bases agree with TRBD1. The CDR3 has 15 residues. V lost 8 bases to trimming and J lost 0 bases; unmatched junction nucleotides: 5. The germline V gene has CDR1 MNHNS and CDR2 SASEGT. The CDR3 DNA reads TGTGCCAGCCTACAGGGGGCCCTAGCCAAAAACATTCAGTACTTC. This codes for CASLQGALAKNIQYF.

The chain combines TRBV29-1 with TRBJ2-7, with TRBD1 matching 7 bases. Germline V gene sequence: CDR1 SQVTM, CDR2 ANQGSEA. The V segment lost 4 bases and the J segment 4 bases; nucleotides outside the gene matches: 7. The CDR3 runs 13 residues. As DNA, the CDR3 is TGCAGCGTTGGTCAGGGGGATCGGTACGAGCAGTACTTC. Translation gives CSVGQGDRYEQYF.